The text below deals with one T cell receptor (beta chain). What it binds is not known. CDR1 LGHNA and CDR2 YSLEER come from the germline V gene. Between the trimmed V and J ends, which lost 1 base and 7 bases, there was a span of 16 bases. The CDR3 sequence is 15 residues long. These data belong to a study of identifying expanded T cells in peripheral blood. Collection occurred without any documented infections or immune events in donors. Sequencing was performed with immunoSEQ multiplex PCR; in TCRdb, only in-frame clones are kept and a portion is missing. This table has over 85,000 clones, 80% to 90% appearing once. Whole-study results and caveats: Two-week clone count variance significantly increased as total template count grew.

The source is a person between 18 and 70 years old in good health. The source material was blood. The chain is built from TRBV4-3 and TRBJ1-2, with a tentative D call TRBD1 (5 bases). The CDR3 here is CASSQVVDRGVGYTF. CDR3 nucleotides: TGCGCCAGCAGCCAAGTAGTTGACAGAGGCGTTGGCTACACCTTC.